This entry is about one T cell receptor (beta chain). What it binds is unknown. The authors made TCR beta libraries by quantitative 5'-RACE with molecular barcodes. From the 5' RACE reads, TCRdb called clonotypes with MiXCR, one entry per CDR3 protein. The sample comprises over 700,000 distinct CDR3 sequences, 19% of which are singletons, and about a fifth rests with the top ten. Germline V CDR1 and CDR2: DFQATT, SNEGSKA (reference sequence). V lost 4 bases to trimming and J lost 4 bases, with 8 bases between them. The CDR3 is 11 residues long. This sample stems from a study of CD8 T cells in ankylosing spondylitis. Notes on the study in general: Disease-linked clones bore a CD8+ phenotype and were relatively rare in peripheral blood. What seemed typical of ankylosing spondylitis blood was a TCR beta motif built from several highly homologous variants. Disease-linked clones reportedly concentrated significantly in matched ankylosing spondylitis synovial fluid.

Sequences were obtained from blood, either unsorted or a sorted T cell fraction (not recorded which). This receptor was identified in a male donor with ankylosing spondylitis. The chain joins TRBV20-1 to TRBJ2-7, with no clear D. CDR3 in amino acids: CSAKKGYEQYF. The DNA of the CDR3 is TGCAGTGCTAAAAAAGGGTACGAGCAGTACTTC.